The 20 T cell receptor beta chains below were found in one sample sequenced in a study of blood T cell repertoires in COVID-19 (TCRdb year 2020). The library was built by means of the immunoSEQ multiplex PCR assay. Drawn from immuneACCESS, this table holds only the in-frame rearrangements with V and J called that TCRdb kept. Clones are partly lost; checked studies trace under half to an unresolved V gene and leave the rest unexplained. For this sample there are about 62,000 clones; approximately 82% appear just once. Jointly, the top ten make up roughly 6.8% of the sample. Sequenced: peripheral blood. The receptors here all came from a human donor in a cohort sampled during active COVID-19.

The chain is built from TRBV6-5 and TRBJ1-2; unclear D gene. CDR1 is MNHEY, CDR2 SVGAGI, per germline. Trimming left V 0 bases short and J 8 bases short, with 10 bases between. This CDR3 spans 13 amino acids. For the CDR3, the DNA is TGTGCCAGCAGTTACTCGAGAGGGCTAGGCTACACCTTC. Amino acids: CASSYSRGLGYTF.

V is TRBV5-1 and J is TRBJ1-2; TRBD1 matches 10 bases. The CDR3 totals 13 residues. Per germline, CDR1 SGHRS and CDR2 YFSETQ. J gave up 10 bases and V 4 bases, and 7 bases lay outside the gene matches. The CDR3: CASSLRDRGDYTF. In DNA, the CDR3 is TGCGCCAGCAGCCTCCGGGACAGGGGAGACTACACCTTC.

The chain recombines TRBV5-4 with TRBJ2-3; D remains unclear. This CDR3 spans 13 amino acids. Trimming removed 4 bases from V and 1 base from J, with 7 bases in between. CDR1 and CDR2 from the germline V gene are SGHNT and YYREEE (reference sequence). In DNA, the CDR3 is TGTGCCAGCAGCCCTACCGGCACAGATACGCAGTATTTT. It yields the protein CASSPTGTDTQYF.

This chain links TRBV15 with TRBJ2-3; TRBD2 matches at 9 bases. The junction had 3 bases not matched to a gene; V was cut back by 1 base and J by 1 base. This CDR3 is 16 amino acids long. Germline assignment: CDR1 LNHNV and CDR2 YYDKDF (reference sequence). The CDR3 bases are TGTGCCACCAGCAGAGCCCCTAGCGGGGGCACAGATACGCAGTATTTT. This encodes CATSRAPSGGTDTQYF.

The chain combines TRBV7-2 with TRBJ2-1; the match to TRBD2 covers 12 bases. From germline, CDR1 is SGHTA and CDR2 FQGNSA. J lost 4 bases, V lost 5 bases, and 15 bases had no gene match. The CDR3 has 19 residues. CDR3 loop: CASSPRPGLAGLRYNEQFF. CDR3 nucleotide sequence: TGTGCCAGCAGCCCCAGGCCGGGACTAGCGGGCTTAAGATACAATGAGCAGTTCTTC.

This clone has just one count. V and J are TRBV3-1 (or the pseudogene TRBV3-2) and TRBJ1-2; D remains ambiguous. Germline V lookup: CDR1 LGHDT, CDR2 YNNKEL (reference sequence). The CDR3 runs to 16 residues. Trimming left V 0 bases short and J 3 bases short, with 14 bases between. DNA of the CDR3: TGTGCCAGCAGCCAAGATCTGGCCCAGGACTACTATGGCTACACCTTC. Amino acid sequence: CASSQDLAQDYYGYTF.

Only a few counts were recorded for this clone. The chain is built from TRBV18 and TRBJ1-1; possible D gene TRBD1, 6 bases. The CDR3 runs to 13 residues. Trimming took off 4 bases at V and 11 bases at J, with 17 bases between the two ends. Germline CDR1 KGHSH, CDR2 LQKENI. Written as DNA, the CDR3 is TGTGCCAGCTCACTGGACAGTCTCGGTCGCGCTTTCTTT. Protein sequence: CASSLDSLGRAFF.

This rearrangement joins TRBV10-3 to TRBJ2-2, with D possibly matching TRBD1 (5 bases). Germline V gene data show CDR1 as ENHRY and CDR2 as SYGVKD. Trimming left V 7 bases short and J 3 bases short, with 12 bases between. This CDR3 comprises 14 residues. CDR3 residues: CAIKNQGDTGELFF. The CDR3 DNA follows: TGTGCCATCAAAAATCAGGGCGACACCGGGGAGCTGTTTTTT.

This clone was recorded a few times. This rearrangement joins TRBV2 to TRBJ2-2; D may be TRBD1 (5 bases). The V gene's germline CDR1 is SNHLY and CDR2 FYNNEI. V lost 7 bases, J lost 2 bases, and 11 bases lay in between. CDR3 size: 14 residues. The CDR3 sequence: CASNPRANTGELFF. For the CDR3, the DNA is TGTGCCAGCAACCCCAGGGCCAACACCGGGGAGCTGTTTTTT.

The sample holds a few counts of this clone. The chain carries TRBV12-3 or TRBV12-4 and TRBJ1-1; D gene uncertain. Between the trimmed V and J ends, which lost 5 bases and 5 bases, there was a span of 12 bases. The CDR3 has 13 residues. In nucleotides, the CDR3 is TGTGCCAGCAGTCCCGACATCGGTACTGAAGCTTTCTTT. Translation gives CASSPDIGTEAFF.

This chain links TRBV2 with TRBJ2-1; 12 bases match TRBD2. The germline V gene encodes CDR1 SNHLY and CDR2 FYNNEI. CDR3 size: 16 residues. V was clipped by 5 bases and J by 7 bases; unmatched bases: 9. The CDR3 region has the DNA TGTGCCAGCAGTAAAAGACTAGCGGGAGTGGGGAATGAGCAGTTCTTC. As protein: CASSKRLAGVGNEQFF. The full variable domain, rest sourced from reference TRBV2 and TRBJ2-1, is EPEVTQTPSHQVTQMGQEVILRCVPISNHLYFYWYRQILGQKVEFLVSFYNNEISEKSEIFDDQFSVERPDGSNFTLKIRSTKLEDSAMYFCASSKRLAGVGNEQFFGPGTRLTVL.

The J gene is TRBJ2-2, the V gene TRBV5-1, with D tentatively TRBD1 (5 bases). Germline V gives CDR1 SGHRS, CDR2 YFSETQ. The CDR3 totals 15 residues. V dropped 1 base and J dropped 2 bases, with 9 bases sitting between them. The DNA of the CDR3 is TGCGCCAGCAGCTTGTCCCAGGGAAACACCGGGGAGCTGTTTTTT. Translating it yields CASSLSQGNTGELFF.

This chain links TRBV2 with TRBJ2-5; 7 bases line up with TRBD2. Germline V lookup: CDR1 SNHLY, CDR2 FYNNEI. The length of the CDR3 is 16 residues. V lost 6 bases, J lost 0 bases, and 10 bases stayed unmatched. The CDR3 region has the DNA TGTGCCAGCAGGTCCGAGCTAGCGGCGTACCAAGAGACCCAGTACTTC. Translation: CASRSELAAYQETQYF.

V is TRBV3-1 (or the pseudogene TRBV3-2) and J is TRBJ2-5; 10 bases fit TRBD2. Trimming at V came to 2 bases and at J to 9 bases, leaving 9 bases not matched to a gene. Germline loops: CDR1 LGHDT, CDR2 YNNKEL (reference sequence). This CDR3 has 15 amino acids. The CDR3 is CASSQQRGGFWAQYF. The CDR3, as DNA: TGTGCCAGCAGCCAACAGCGGGGGGGGTTCTGGGCCCAGTACTTC.

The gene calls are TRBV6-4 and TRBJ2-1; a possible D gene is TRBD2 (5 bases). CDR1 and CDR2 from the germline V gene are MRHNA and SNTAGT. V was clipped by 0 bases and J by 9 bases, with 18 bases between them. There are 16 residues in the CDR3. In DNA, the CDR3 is TGTGCCAGCAGTGACTCTAGGGCTAGCATCGTCTCTGAGCAGTTCTTC. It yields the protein CASSDSRASIVSEQFF.

CDR3 DNA sequence: TGTGCCAGCAGTTACGGTACAGGGAGCGCTGAAGCTTTCTTT. Its translation: CASSYGTGSAEAFF. The chain employs TRBV6-5 and TRBJ1-1; D is possibly TRBD1 (6 bases). The CDR3 runs 14 residues. The germline V and J ends were trimmed by 2 bases and 6 bases, with 13 bases remaining between them. In germline, CDR1 is MNHEY, CDR2 SVGAGI.

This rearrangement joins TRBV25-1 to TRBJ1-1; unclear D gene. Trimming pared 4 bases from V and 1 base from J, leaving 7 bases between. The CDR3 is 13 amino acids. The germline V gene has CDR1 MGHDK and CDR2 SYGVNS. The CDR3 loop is CASSVSGNTEAFF. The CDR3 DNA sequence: TGTGCCAGCAGTGTGTCGGGGAACACTGAAGCTTTCTTT.

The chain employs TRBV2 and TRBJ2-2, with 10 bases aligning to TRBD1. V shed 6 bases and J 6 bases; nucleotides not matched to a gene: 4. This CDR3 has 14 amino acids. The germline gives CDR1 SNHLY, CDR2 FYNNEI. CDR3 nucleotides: TGTGCCAGCAGGAGACAGGGGGCGCCCGGGGAGCTGTTTTTT. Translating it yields CASRRQGAPGELFF.

CDR3 residues: CASTGELSQPQHF. In nucleotides, the CDR3 is TGTGCCAGCACAGGGGAATTAAGTCAGCCCCAGCATTTT. The genes are TRBV2 and TRBJ1-5; D possibly corresponds to TRBD1 (6 bases). CDR3 length equals 13 residues. The V and J ends lost 7 bases and 6 bases respectively, with 13 bases between them. CDR1 is SNHLY and CDR2 is FYNNEI in the germline V gene.

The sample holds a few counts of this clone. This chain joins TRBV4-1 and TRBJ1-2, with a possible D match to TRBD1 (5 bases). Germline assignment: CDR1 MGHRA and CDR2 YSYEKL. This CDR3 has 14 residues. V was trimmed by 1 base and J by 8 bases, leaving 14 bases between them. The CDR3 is CASSQVRGMVGYTF. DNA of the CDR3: TGCGCCAGCAGCCAAGTACGGGGGATGGTGGGCTACACCTTC.